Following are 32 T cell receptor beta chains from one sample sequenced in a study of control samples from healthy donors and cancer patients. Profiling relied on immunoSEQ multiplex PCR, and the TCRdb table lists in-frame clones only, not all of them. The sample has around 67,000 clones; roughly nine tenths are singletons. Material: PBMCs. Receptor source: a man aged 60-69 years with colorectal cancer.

The CDR3 nucleotides are TGTGCCAGCAGCCGGGACGGGGGGGCTGCTTGGCAGTACTTC. Amino acid sequence: CASSRDGGAAWQYF. The chain couples TRBV7-8 to TRBJ2-7, with 8 bases lining up with TRBD2. This CDR3 contains 14 residues. The junction had 12 bases not matched to a gene; V was cut back by 5 bases and J by 9 bases. The germline CDR1 and CDR2 sequences are SGHVS and FQNEAQ.

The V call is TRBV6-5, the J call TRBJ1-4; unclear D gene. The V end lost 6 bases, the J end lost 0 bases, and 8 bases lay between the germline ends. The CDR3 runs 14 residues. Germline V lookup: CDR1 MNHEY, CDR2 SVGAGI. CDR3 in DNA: TGTGCCAGCAGGGCAGAAACAACTAATGAAAAACTGTTTTTT. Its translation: CASRAETTNEKLFF.

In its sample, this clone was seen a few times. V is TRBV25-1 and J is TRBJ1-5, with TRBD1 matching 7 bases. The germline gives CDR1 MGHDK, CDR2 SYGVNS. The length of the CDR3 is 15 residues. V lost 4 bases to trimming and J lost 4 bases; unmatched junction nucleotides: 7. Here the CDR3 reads CASSGIGGLNQPQHF. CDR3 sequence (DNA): TGTGCCAGCAGTGGGATAGGGGGCCTAAATCAGCCCCAGCATTTT. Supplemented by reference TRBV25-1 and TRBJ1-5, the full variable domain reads EADIYQTPRYLVIGTGKKITLECSQTMGHDKMYWYQQDPGMELHLIHYSYGVNSTEKGDLSSESTVSRIRTEHFPLTLESARPSHTSQYLCASSGIGGLNQPQHFGDGTRLSIL.

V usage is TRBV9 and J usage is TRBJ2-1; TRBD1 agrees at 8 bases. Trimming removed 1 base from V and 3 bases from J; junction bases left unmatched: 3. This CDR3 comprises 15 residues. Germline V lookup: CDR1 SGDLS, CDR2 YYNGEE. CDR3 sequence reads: CASSVQGQGYNEQFF. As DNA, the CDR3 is TGTGCCAGCAGCGTACAAGGACAGGGCTACAATGAGCAGTTCTTC.

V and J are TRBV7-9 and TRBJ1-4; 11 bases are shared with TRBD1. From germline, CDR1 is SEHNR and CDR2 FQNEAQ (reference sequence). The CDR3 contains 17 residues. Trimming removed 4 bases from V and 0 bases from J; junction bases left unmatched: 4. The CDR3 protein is CASSSGQGAPTNEKLFF. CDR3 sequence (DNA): TGTGCCAGCAGCTCAGGACAGGGGGCCCCAACTAATGAAAAACTGTTTTTT. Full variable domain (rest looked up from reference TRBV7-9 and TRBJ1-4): DTGVSQNPRHKITKRGQNVTFRCDPISEHNRLYWYRQTLGQGPEFLTYFQNEAQLEKSRLLSDRFSAERPKGSFSTLEIQRTEQGDSAMYLCASSSGQGAPTNEKLFFGSGTQLSVL.

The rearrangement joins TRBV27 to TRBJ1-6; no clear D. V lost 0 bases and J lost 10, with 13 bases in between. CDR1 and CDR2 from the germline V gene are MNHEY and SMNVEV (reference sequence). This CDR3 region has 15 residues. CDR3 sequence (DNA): TGTGCCAGCAGTTTATCGAAGGTATTTGGCTCACCCCTCCACTTT. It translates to CASSLSKVFGSPLHF.

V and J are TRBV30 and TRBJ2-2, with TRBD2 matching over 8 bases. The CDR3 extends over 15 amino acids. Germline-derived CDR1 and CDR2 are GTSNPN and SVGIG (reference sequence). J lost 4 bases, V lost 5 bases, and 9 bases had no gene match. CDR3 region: CAWLLRGGSTGELFF. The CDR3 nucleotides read TGTGCCTGGCTCCTTCGGGGGGGAAGCACCGGGGAGCTGTTTTTT.

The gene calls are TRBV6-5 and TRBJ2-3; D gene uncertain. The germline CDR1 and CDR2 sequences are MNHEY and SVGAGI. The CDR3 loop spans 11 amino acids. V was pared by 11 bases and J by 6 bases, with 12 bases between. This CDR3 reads CAARLVDTQYF. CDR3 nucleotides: TGTGCCGCACGCTTAGTGGATACGCAGTATTTT.

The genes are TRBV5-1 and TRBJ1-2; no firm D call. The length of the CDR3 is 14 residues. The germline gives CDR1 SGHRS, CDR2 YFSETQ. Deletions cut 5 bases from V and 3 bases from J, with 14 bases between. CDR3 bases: TGCGCCAGCAGATCAAATTTACGAGACTATGGCTACACCTTC. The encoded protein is CASRSNLRDYGYTF.

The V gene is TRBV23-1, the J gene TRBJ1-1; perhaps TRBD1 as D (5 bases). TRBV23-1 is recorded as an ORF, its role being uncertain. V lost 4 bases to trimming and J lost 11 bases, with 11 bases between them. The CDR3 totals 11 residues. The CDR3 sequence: CASSRRGVAFF. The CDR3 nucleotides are TGCGCCAGCAGTCGGAGAGGGGTCGCTTTCTTT.

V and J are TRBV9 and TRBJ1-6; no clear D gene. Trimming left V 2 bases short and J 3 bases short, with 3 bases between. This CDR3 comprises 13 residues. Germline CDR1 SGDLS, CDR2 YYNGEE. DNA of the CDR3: TGTGCCAGCAGCGTCAGCTATAATTCACCCCTCCACTTT. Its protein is CASSVSYNSPLHF.

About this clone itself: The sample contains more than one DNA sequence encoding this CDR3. In DNA, the CDR3 is TGTGCCAGCAGCTTAGGAGGGGGTGGGAATCAGCCCCAGCATTTT. Encoded protein: CASSLGGGGNQPQHF. The chain couples TRBV7-9 to TRBJ1-5; weak D call: TRBD1 (6 bases). Germline V lookup: CDR1 SEHNR, CDR2 FQNEAQ (reference sequence). The germline V and J ends were trimmed by 1 base and 4 bases, with 11 bases remaining between them. CDR3 length: 15 amino acids.

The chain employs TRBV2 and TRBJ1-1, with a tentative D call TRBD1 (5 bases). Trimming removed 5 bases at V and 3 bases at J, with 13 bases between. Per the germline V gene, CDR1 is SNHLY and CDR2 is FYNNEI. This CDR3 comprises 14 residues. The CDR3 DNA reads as TGTGCCAGCAGTCTGACCCTAGGGGACACTGAAGCTTTCTTT. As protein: CASSLTLGDTEAFF.

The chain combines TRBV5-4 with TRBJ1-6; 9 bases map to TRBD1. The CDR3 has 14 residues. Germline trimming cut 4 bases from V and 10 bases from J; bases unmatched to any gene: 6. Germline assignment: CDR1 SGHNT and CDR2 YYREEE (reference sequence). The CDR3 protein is CASSPGQGRSPLHF. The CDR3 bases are TGTGCCAGCAGCCCCGGACAGGGGCGATCACCCCTCCACTTT.

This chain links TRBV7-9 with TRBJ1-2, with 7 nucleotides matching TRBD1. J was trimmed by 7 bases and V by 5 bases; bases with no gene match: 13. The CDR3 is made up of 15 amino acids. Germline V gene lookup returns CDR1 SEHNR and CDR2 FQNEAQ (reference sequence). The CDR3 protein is CASSLINGQDSGYTF. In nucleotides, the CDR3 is TGTGCCAGCAGCCTCATTAACGGACAGGACAGTGGCTACACCTTC.

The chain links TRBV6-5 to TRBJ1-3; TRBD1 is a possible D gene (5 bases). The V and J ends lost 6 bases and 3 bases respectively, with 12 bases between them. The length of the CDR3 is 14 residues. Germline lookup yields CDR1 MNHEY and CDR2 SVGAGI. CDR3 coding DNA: TGTGCCAGCAGCCCCGGGGGGATTGGAAACACCATATATTTT. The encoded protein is CASSPGGIGNTIYF.

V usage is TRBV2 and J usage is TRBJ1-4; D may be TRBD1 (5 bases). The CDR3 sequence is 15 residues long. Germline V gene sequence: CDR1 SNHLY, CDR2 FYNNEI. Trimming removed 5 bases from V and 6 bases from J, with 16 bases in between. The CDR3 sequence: CASSQGTREDEKLFF. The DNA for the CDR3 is TGTGCCAGCAGTCAAGGTACCAGGGAAGATGAAAAACTGTTTTTT.

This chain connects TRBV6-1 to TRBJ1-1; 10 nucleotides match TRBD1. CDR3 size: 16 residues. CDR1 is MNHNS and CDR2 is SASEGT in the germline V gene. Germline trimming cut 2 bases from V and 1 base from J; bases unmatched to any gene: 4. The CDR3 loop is CASSEWTGGSNTEAFF. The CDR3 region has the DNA TGTGCCAGCAGTGAATGGACAGGGGGATCGAACACTGAAGCTTTCTTT.

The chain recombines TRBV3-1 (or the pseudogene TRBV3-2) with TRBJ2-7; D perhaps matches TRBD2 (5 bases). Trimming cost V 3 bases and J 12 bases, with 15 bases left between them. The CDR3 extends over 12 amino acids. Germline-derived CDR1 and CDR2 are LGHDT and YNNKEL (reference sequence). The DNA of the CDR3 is TGTGCCAGCAGCCACCAAGAGGGTAGCGTGTACTTC. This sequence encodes CASSHQEGSVYF.

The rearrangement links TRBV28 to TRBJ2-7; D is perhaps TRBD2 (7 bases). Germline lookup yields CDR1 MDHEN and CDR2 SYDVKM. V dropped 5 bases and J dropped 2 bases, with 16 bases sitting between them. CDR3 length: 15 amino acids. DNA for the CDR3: TGTGCCAGCAGTCCCCAAAGGGGGGGAACCTACGAGCAGTACTTC. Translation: CASSPQRGGTYEQYF. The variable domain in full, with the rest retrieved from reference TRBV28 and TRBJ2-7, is DVKVTQSSRYLVKRTGEKVFLECVQDMDHENMFWYRQDPGLGLRLIYFSYDVKMKEKGDIPEGYSVSREKKERFSLILESASTNQTSMYLCASSPQRGGTYEQYFGPGTRLTVT.

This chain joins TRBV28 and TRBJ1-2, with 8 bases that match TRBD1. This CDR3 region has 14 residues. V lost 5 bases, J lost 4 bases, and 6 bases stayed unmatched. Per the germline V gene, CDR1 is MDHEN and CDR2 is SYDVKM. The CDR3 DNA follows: TGTGCCAGCAGTACTCGACAGGGGAGCTATGGCTACACCTTC. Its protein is CASSTRQGSYGYTF.

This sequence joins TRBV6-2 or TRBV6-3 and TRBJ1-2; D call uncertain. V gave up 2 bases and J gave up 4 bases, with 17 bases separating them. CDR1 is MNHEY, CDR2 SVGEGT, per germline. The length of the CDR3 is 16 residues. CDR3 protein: CASSYDGTDDLYGYTF. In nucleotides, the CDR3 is TGTGCCAGCAGTTACGATGGCACAGATGACCTCTATGGCTACACCTTC.

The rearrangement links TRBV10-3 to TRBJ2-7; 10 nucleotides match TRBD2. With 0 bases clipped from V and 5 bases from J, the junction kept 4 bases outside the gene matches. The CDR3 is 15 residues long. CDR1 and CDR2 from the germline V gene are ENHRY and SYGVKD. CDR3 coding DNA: TGTGCCATCAGTGAGTCTGGGACTAGCGACCACGAGCAGTACTTC. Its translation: CAISESGTSDHEQYF.

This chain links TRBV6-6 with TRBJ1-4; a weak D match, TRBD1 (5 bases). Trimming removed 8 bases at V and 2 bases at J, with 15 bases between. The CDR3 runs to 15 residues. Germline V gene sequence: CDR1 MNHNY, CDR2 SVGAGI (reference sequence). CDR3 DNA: TGTGCCAGCCACGGTGGGGGTCGCACTAATGAAAAACTGTTTTTT. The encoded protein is CASHGGGRTNEKLFF.

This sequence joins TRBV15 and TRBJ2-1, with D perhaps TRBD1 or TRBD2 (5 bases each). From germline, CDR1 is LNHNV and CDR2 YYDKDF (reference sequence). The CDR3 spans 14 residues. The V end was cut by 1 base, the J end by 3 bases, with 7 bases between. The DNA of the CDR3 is TGTGCCACCAGCAGAGGGGGGTTCTACAATGAGCAGTTCTTC. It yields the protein CATSRGGFYNEQFF.

CDR3 loop: CASSFSTGTLYEQYF. For the CDR3, the DNA is TGCGCCAGCAGCTTCTCAACCGGGACCCTCTACGAGCAGTACTTC. The chain is built from TRBV5-1 and TRBJ2-7; either TRBD1 or TRBD2 may fit D (5 bases each). This CDR3 is built from 15 residues. Germline CDR1 reads SGHRS; CDR2 reads YFSETQ. V was pared by 2 bases and J by 3 bases, with 15 bases between.

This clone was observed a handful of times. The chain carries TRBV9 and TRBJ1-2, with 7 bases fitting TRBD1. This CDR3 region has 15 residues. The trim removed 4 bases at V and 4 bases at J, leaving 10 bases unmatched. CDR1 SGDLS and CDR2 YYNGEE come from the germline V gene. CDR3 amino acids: CASSPGTVASYGYTF. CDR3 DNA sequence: TGTGCCAGCAGCCCCGGGACAGTGGCTTCCTATGGCTACACCTTC.

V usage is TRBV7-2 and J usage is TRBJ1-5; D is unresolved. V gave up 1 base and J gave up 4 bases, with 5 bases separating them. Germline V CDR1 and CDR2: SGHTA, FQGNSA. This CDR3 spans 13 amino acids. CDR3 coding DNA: TGTGCCAGCAGCTTAGGGGCGAATCAGCCCCAGCATTTT. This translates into CASSLGANQPQHF.

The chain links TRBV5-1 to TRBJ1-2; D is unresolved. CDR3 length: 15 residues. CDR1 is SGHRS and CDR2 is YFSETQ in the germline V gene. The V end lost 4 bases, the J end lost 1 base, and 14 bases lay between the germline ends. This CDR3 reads CASSRAAAFNYGYTF. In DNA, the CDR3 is TGCGCCAGCAGCCGGGCAGCCGCTTTTAACTATGGCTACACCTTC.

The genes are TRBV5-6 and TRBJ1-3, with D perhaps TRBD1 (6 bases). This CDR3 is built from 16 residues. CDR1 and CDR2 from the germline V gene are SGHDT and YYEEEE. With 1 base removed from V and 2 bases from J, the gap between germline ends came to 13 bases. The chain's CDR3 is CASSLRGLGPGNTIYF. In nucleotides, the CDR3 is TGTGCCAGCAGCTTGAGGGGGTTGGGCCCTGGAAACACCATATATTTT. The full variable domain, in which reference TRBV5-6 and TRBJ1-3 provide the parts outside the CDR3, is DAGVTQSPTHLIKTRGQQVTLRCSPKSGHDTVSWYQQALGQGPQFIFQYYEEEERQRGNFPDRFSGHQFPNYSSELNVNALLLGDSALYLCASSLRGLGPGNTIYFGEGSWLTVV.

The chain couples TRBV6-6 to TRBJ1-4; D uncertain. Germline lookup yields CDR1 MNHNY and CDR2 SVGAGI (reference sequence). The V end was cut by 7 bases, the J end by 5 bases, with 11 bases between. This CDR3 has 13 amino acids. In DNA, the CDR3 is TGTGCCAGCACACCGGCCTCAAATGAAAAACTGTTTTTT. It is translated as CASTPASNEKLFF.

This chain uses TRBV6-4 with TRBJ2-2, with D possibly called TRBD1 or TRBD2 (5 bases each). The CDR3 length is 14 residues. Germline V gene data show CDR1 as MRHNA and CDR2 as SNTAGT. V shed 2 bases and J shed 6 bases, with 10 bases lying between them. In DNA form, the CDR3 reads TGTGCCAGCAGTGACGAGGGGCGACCCGGGGAGCTGTTTTTT. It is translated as CASSDEGRPGELFF.